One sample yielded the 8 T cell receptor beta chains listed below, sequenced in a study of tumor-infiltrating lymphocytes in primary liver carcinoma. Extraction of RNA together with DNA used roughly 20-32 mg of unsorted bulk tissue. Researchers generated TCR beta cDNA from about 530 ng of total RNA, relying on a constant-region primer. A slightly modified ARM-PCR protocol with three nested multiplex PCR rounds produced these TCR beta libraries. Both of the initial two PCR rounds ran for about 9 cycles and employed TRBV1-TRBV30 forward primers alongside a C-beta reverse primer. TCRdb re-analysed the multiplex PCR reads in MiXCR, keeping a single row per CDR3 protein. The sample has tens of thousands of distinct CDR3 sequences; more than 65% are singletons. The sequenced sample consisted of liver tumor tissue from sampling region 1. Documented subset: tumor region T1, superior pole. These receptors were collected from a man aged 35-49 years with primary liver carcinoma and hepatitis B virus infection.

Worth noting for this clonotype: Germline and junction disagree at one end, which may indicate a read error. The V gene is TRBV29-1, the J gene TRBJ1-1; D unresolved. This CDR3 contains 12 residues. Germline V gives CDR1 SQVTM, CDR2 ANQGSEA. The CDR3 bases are TGTAGCATTGACGGTAGTTACACTGAAGCTTTCTTT. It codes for CSIDGSYTEAFF.

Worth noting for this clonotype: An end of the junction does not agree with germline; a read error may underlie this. CDR3 DNA sequence: TGCAGCGTTGAAGATCAAGATACCACCCCTTACTACGAGCAGTATTTC. Translated: CSVEDQDTTPYYEQYF. The J gene is TRBJ2-7, the V gene TRBV29-1; D unclear. The CDR3 extends over 16 amino acids. CDR1 and CDR2 from the germline V gene are SQVTM and ANQGSEA.

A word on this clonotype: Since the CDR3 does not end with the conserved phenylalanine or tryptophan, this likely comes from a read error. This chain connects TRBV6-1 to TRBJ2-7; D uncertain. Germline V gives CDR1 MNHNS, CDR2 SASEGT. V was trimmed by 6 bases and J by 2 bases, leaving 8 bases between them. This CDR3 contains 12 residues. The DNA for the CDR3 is TGTGCCAGCAGCCACCACACCTACGAGCAGTACATC. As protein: CASSHHTYEQYI.

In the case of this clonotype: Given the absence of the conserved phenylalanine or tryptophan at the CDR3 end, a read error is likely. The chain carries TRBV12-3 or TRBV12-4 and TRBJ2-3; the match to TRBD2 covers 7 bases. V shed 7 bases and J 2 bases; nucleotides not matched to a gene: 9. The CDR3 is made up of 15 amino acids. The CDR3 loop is CASTHVAGATDTQYV. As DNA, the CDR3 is TGTGCCAGCACCCATGTAGCGGGCGCCACAGATACGCAGTATGTT.

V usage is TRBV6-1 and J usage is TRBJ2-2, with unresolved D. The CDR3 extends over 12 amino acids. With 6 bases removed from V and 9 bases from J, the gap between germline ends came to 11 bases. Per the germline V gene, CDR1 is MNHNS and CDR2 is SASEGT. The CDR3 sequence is CASRPDTRELFF. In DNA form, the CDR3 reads TGTGCCAGCAGGCCCGACACTAGGGAGCTGTTTTTT.

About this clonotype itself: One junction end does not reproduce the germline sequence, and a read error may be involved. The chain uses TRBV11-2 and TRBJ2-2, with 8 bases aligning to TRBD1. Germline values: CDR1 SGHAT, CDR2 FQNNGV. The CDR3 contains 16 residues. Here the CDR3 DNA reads TGTGCCGGCAGCTGGGGACAGGTGTTGAACACCGGGGAGCCGTTTTTT. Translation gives CAGSWGQVLNTGEPFF.

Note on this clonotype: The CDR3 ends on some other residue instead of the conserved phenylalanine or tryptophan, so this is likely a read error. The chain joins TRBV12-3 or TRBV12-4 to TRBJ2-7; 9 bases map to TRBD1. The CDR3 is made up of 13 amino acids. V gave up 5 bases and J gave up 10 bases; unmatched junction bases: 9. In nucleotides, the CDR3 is TGTGCCAGCAGTCAACAGGGGGCTGCCGAACAGTACTTA. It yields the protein CASSQQGAAEQYL.

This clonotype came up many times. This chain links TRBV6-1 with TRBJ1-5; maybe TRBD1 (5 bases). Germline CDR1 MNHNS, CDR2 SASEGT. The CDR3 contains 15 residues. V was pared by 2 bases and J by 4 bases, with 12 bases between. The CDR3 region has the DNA TGTGCCAGCAGTGAAAGTGGGACCTATAATCAGCCCCAGCATTTT. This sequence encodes CASSESGTYNQPQHF.